This T cell receptor (beta chain) derives from a study of T-cell reconstitution after alpha-beta-depleted transplantation in children. The study's findings and limits: T cells produced anew were the main source of T-cell counts and diversity one year after transplant. Reportedly, roughly two months post-transplant, alpha-beta T cells arose from several hundred expanded graft clones.

The CDR3 runs 15 residues. V dropped 6 bases and J dropped 0 bases, with 15 bases sitting between them. Germline-derived CDR1 and CDR2 are DFQATT and SNEGSKA (reference sequence). This clonotype was seen repeatedly, ten times or more. Its specificity is not known. It was with unique molecular identifiers that the TCRbeta library was prepared. Via MiXCR, TCRdb re-called the PCR reads, giving one row per CDR3 protein. The table lists under 850,000 distinct CDR3 sequences, around 13% of them singletons. The sequencing used PBMCs, collected before TCRalphabeta/CD19-depleted stem cell transplant. This chain connects TRBV20-1 to TRBJ2-1, with a possible D match to TRBD1 (6 bases). The receptor was isolated from a girl aged 2 to 10 with congenital amegakaryocytic thrombocytopenia, due to receive a stem cell transplant. The CDR3 DNA sequence: TGCAGTGCCAGGGACCTCAGGGGCTCCTACAATGAGCAGTTCTTC. Amino acids: CSARDLRGSYNEQFF.